This T cell receptor (beta chain) was sequenced for a study of OX40 agonist ivuxolimab in advanced cancers. Study-wide background: The patients' treatment was ivuxolimab, an agonistic anti-OX40 (CD134) antibody.

Germline V gene data show CDR1 as SGDLS and CDR2 as YYNGEE. The length of the CDR3 is 17 residues. The germline V and J ends were trimmed by 0 bases and 2 bases, with 17 bases remaining between them. This clone has only a few counts. The data were produced by immunoSEQ multiplex PCR, yet TCRdb's version contains in-frame clones alone and is incomplete. The sample lists roughly 100,000 clones, 93% occurring once. The V gene is TRBV9, the J gene TRBJ1-2; TRBD1 is a possible D gene (6 bases). Here the sequenced sample was CD4+ or CD8+ T cells sorted from blood, taken in a trial of the OX40 agonist ivuxolimab. This clonotype originated in an adult with an advanced solid tumor such as melanoma, head and neck, liver or kidney cancer. CDR3 nucleotides: TGTGCCAGCAGCGTAGCCCCTCACTGGCAGGGGAACTATGGCTACACCTTC. Translated: CASSVAPHWQGNYGYTF.